The 16 T cell receptor beta chains given below trace back to one sample, sequenced in a study of early T cells in non-severe SARS-CoV-2 infection (dated by TCRdb to the early 2020s). The library was obtained by 5' RACE. Sequencing instrument: NextSeq 500. TCRdb trimmed public reads at Q25 via fastp, called clones via MiXCR and kept in-frame beta chains. Every distinct CDR3 protein forms one entry, paired with its most common genes and DNA. A total of 55,000 to 85,000 distinct CDR3 sequences appear in this sample, around 10% of them only once. About 4.2% of the sample is in the top ten clones. The sample taken for sequencing was whole blood. The receptor source for this set is an adult who was a healthcare worker with PCR-confirmed SARS-CoV-2 infection or an uninfected control (not recorded which).

This clonotype was observed at least ten times. V usage is TRBV12-3 or TRBV12-4 and J usage is TRBJ1-4, with D possibly TRBD1 on 5 matching bases. Deletions cut 4 bases from V and 4 bases from J, with 16 bases between. This CDR3 has 16 amino acids. The CDR3 is CASSSAVGTDNEKLFF. The CDR3 DNA reads as TGTGCCAGCAGTTCAGCAGTCGGGACGGATAATGAAAAACTGTTTTTT.

This clonotype was detected ten times or more. This chain uses TRBV9 with TRBJ2-6; D is unclear. The V and J ends lost 1 base and 0 bases respectively, with 11 bases between them. Germline CDR1 SGDLS, CDR2 YYNGEE. CDR3 size: 17 residues. In nucleotides, the CDR3 is TGTGCCAGCAGCGTAAGGGCACGGACCTCTGGGGCCAACGTCCTGACTTTC. This gives the protein CASSVRARTSGANVLTF.

This clonotype was seen repeatedly, ten times or more. The CDR3 sequence: CASRGQGDGYTF. CDR3 coding DNA: TGTGCCAGCAGAGGACAAGGGGATGGCTACACCTTC. The chain couples TRBV2 to TRBJ1-2, with D perhaps matching TRBD1 (5 bases). V shed 6 bases and J shed 6 bases, with 11 bases lying between them. CDR3 size: 12 residues. CDR1 is SNHLY and CDR2 is FYNNEI in the germline V gene. The variable domain in full, completed from reference TRBV2 and TRBJ1-2, reads EPEVTQTPSHQVTQMGQEVILRCVPISNHLYFYWYRQILGQKVEFLVSFYNNEISEKSEIFDDQFSVERPDGSNFTLKIRSTKLEDSAMYFCASRGQGDGYTFGSGTRLTVV.

This clonotype was detected only a few times. The V and J genes are TRBV11-2 and TRBJ2-7; D unresolved. This CDR3 is 14 amino acids long. Germline CDR1 SGHAT, CDR2 FQNNGV. V was cut by 6 bases and J by 7 bases, with 19 bases left in between. CDR3 in amino acids: CASSFGPTSREQYF. The CDR3 nucleotides are TGTGCCAGCAGTTTCGGGCCGACCTCCAGGGAGCAGTACTTC.

Only a few counts were recorded for this clonotype. The CDR3 carries no conserved terminal phenylalanine or tryptophan, so it likely arises from a read error. No DNA is shown, since the ends of the CDR3 on it are uncertain; the CDR3 is the one TCRdb lists. V gene TRBV6-5 combines with J gene TRBJ2-7; the table gives TRBD2 as D, unverified against the DNA. Germline V gene data show CDR1 as MNHEY and CDR2 as SVGAGI. The CDR3 is 12 residues long, counting both termini. The CDR3 sequence: CASSYHLAASYY.

Written as DNA, the CDR3 is TGTGCCAGCAGCTTAACAGGGGGGCCAGAGACCCAGTACTTC. Protein product: CASSLTGGPETQYF. V is TRBV7-3 and J is TRBJ2-5, with D possibly being TRBD1 or TRBD2 (6 bases each). V was shortened by 0 bases and J by 4 bases, with 9 bases between the two germline ends. The germline V gene encodes CDR1 SGHTA and CDR2 FQGTGA. This CDR3 contains 14 residues.

This chain links TRBV7-6 with TRBJ1-3; D may be TRBD1 (6 bases). The V gene's germline CDR1 is SGHVS and CDR2 FNYEAQ. The CDR3 has 17 amino acids. Trimming took 0 bases from V and 6 from J, leaving 18 bases between them. The CDR3 loop is CASSLAPAGVIENTIYF. Here the CDR3 DNA reads TGTGCCAGCAGCTTAGCGCCAGCAGGGGTCATAGAAAACACCATATATTTT.

This clonotype showed up just a few times. The chain employs TRBV12-3 or TRBV12-4 and TRBJ1-4; D gene unclear. V was trimmed by 0 bases and J by 12 bases, leaving 11 bases between them. The CDR3 covers 13 residues. The CDR3 bases are TGTGCCAGCAGTTTAGCTGGCCGGGAGGAACTGTTTTTT. It yields the protein CASSLAGREELFF.

In its sample, this clonotype was seen a few times. V and J are TRBV7-8 and TRBJ2-3, with D possibly being TRBD2 (5 bases). The CDR3 is made up of 13 amino acids. The V end was cut by 5 bases, the J end by 8 bases, with 14 bases between. Germline-derived CDR1 and CDR2 are SGHVS and FQNEAQ. The CDR3 loop is CASSPGLVLTQYF. Here the CDR3 DNA reads TGTGCCAGCAGCCCAGGACTCGTCCTTACGCAGTATTTT.

At least ten counts were recorded for this clonotype. The V call is TRBV2, the J call TRBJ1-2; TRBD1 is a possible D gene (6 bases). Between the trimmed V and J ends, which lost 3 bases and 7 bases, there was a span of 12 bases. The length of the CDR3 is 13 residues. Per germline, CDR1 SNHLY and CDR2 FYNNEI. This CDR3 reads CASSDSGVGGYTF. DNA for the CDR3: TGTGCCAGCAGTGATTCAGGGGTGGGTGGCTACACCTTC.

This clonotype was counted at least ten times. The rearrangement uses TRBV4-1 and TRBJ2-1, with 9 bases lining up with TRBD2. The CDR3 covers 15 residues. J was trimmed by 4 bases and V by 3 bases; bases with no gene match: 4. Germline CDR1 and CDR2: MGHRA and YSYEKL. The CDR3 reads CASSQTSGPYNEQFF. The CDR3 DNA follows: TGCGCCAGCAGCCAGACTAGCGGCCCATACAATGAGCAGTTCTTC.

This clonotype was seen at least ten times. The chain combines TRBV14 with TRBJ1-6; 8 bases line up with TRBD1. This CDR3 contains 15 residues. V was pared by 2 bases and J by 9 bases, with 6 bases of the junction left unmatched. CDR1 and CDR2 (germline): SGHDN, FVKESK. The CDR3 reads CASSQPGTGLSPLHF. Written as DNA, the CDR3 is TGTGCCAGCAGCCAACCCGGGACAGGCCTTTCACCCCTCCACTTT.

This clonotype turned up a few times. The chain has TRBV3-1 and TRBJ2-1; D is perhaps TRBD2 (6 bases). Germline CDR1 LGHDT, CDR2 YNNKEL (reference sequence). This CDR3 region has 14 residues. Trimming took off 2 bases at V and 7 bases at J, with 12 bases between the two ends. The CDR3 reads CASSQFSAGNEQFF. The CDR3 nucleotides are TGTGCCAGCAGCCAATTTTCGGCGGGAAATGAGCAGTTCTTC.

This clonotype was observed many times. V gene TRBV5-5 combines with J gene TRBJ2-5; D ambiguous. The CDR3 covers 14 residues. The V end was cut by 0 bases, the J end by 4 bases, with 10 bases between. Looked up from germline, CDR1 is SGHKS and CDR2 is YYEKEE (reference sequence). The CDR3 sequence: CASSLGVGPETQYF. CDR3 sequence (DNA): TGTGCCAGCAGCTTGGGAGTGGGCCCAGAGACCCAGTACTTC.

This clonotype was seen repeatedly, ten times or more. The J gene is TRBJ2-1, the V gene TRBV5-1; D not certain. The CDR3 has 15 residues. V shed 2 bases and J shed 5 bases, with 14 bases lying between them. From germline, CDR1 is SGHRS and CDR2 YFSETQ. The CDR3 here is CASSLSFSRHNEQFF. Written as DNA, the CDR3 is TGCGCCAGCAGCTTAAGTTTTAGTCGTCACAATGAGCAGTTCTTC.

Ten or more counts support this clonotype. This chain links TRBV7-3 with TRBJ2-1; tentatively, D is TRBD1 or TRBD2 (6 bases each). The CDR3 loop spans 19 amino acids. From germline, CDR1 is SGHTA and CDR2 FQGTGA. V was cut by 10 bases and J by 0 bases, with 28 bases left in between. The CDR3 bases are TGTGCCACCCATTGGGGGCGGGACGAGCAATTCAGCTCCTACAATGAGCAGTTCTTC. Amino acids: CATHWGRDEQFSSYNEQFF. Complete variable domain (other parts from reference TRBV7-3 and TRBJ2-1): GAGVSQTPSNKVTEKGKYVELRCDPISGHTALYWYRQSLGQGPEFLIYFQGTGAADDSGLPNDRFFAVRPEGSVSTLKIQRTERGDSAVYLCATHWGRDEQFSSYNEQFFGPGTRLTVL.